This T cell receptor (beta chain) appears in the sequencing data of a study of blood T cell repertoires in COVID-19. Looking at the study overall: The samples span acute and convalescent COVID-19 from the United States, Italy and Spain. Sources were T cells, B-cell-depleted T cells, or PBMCs; the material itself was cDNA or gDNA.

V lost 1 base to trimming and J lost 7 bases; unmatched junction nucleotides: 5. The germline gives CDR1 MNHNS, CDR2 SASEGT. This CDR3 is built from 16 residues. In the original workflow: Amplified reference gene primers provided the basis for estimating nucleated cell counts. Here immunoSEQ multiplex PCR was the method, and the copy in TCRdb shows in-frame clones only, minus some. V, J and clone size are taken as reported in that table, and D and trimming were inferred from the DNA itself. In the table there are fewer than 200,000 clones, roughly 88% of which are singletons. Specimen: peripheral blood. The sequence was collected from a woman of 80 years or more with acute or convalescent COVID-19. The V call is TRBV6-1, the J call TRBJ2-5; TRBD2 matches at 14 bases. The DNA of the CDR3 is TGTGCCAGCAGTGAAGTGGGGACTAGCGGGGGAGCGACCCAGTACTTC. Translating it yields CASSEVGTSGGATQYF.